The 26 T cell receptor beta chains in this list originate from one sample, sequenced in a study of beta chain features in type 1 diabetes. The study, taken as a whole, reports: People with Type 1 diabetes carried modestly yet significantly shorter TCRB CDR3s in all four CD4+ subsets.

Every isolated RNA sample was fully reverse transcribed, so sequencing captured expressed TCRB transcripts. Method: immunoSEQ multiplex PCR; TCRdb's copy keeps in-frame clones and lacks some. The sample holds 300,000 or so clones, roughly 8.8% seen once. These receptors are not linked to any known antigen. Sequences were obtained from central memory CD4+ T cells from blood. All receptors derive from a man between 25 and 39 years old with type 1 diabetes.

This clone has just a few counts. The V gene is TRBV7-2, the J gene TRBJ2-3; 8 bases map to TRBD2. V lost 4 bases, J lost 2 bases, and 8 bases stayed unmatched. This CDR3 contains 16 residues. From germline, CDR1 is SGHTA and CDR2 FQGNSA. The CDR3 loop reads CASSSLGGGLTDTQYF. The DNA of the CDR3 is TGTGCCAGCAGCTCCCTGGGCGGGGGGCTCACAGATACGCAGTATTTT. Drawing the rest from reference TRBV7-2 and TRBJ2-3, the complete variable domain is GAGVSQSPSNKVTEKGKDVELRCDPISGHTALYWYRQSLGQGLEFLIYFQGNSAPDKSGLPSDRFSAERTGGSVSTLTIQRTQQEDSAVYLCASSSLGGGLTDTQYFGPGTRLTVL.

This chain connects TRBV7-9 to TRBJ2-7, with 7 bases matching TRBD1. V shed 3 bases, J shed 2 bases, and the junction held 7 bases outside the gene matches. This CDR3 region has 15 residues. In germline, CDR1 is SEHNR, CDR2 FQNEAQ (reference sequence). The CDR3 DNA reads as TGTGCCAGCAGCTTGGGCAGGACAGGTACCTACGAGCAGTACTTC. Translated, it gives CASSLGRTGTYEQYF.

This clone was recorded many times. The chain couples TRBV28 to TRBJ2-5, with TRBD2 matching over 8 bases. The CDR3 covers 15 residues. After removal of 5 bases from V and 3 bases from J, the junction contained 8 bases not matched to a gene. The germline gives CDR1 MDHEN, CDR2 SYDVKM. CDR3 region: CASSRPAGEEETQYF. The DNA of the CDR3 is TGTGCCAGCAGTCGACCAGCGGGGGAAGAAGAGACCCAGTACTTC.

This sequence joins TRBV27 and TRBJ2-7; no definite D call. The CDR3 runs 13 residues. Germline loops: CDR1 MNHEY, CDR2 SMNVEV (reference sequence). The germline V and J ends were trimmed by 3 bases and 2 bases, with 8 bases remaining between them. The CDR3 sequence is CASSFRLAYEQYF. CDR3 sequence (DNA): TGTGCCAGCAGTTTTCGGCTAGCCTACGAGCAGTACTTC.

Only a few counts were recorded for this clone. The J gene is TRBJ2-5, the V gene TRBV27; TRBD2 matches at 10 bases. The CDR3 runs to 15 residues. Losses at the gene ends were 6 bases for V and 3 bases for J; bases not matched to a gene: 7. Looked up from germline, CDR1 is MNHEY and CDR2 is SMNVEV (reference sequence). The CDR3 bases are TGTGCCAGCAGAGGGCTAGCGGGGGCTGAAGAGACCCAGTACTTC. Translation gives CASRGLAGAEETQYF.

This clone was seen a few times. This rearrangement joins TRBV7-2 to TRBJ2-5; TRBD2 matches 12 bases. There are 15 residues in the CDR3. Unmatched junction bases numbered 4, after V lost 3 bases and J lost 5 bases. Germline values: CDR1 SGHTA, CDR2 FQGNSA. The CDR3 here is CASSLTSGGGETQYF. Written as DNA, the CDR3 is TGTGCCAGCAGCTTGACTAGCGGGGGTGGGGAGACCCAGTACTTC.

This clone has more than one count but fewer than ten. J is TRBJ1-1 and V is TRBV11-2; D possibly corresponds to TRBD1 (6 bases). This CDR3 has 14 residues. The V end was cut by 6 bases, the J end by 1 base, with 12 bases between. Germline CDR1 reads SGHAT; CDR2 reads FQNNGV. DNA of the CDR3: TGTGCCAGCAGGCGGTCACAGGGGAACACTGAAGCTTTCTTT. Encoded protein: CASRRSQGNTEAFF.

The chain couples TRBV7-9 to TRBJ2-2; TRBD2 might be the D (5 bases). This CDR3 contains 15 residues. Trimming took 3 bases from V and 1 from J, leaving 9 bases between them. Germline CDR1 reads SEHNR; CDR2 reads FQNEAQ (reference sequence). Here the CDR3 reads CASSFTAGNTGELFF. The CDR3 DNA is TGTGCCAGCAGCTTTACGGCGGGGAACACCGGGGAGCTGTTTTTT. Drawing the rest from reference TRBV7-9 and TRBJ2-2, the complete variable domain is DTGVSQNPRHKITKRGQNVTFRCDPISEHNRLYWYRQTLGQGPEFLTYFQNEAQLEKSRLLSDRFSAERPKGSFSTLEIQRTEQGDSAMYLCASSFTAGNTGELFFGEGSRLTVL.

This chain uses TRBV6-5 with TRBJ1-4; no clear D gene. The ends were cut back, 10 bases at V and 3 bases at J, with 15 bases in the middle. The germline gives CDR1 MNHEY, CDR2 SVGAGI. The CDR3 spans 14 residues. The CDR3 sequence is CATWSEGPNEKLFF. Here the CDR3 DNA reads TGTGCCACCTGGTCGGAGGGCCCTAATGAAAAACTGTTTTTT.

This rearrangement joins TRBV28 to TRBJ1-2; TRBD1 might be the D (6 bases). Trimming left V 5 bases short and J 3 bases short, with 13 bases between. CDR1 and CDR2 (germline): MDHEN, SYDVKM. The CDR3 has 14 amino acids. This CDR3 is CASSGSRGHYGYTF. In DNA, the CDR3 is TGTGCCAGCAGTGGCTCGCGGGGGCACTATGGCTACACCTTC.

This clone appeared a few times. The chain employs TRBV2 and TRBJ2-1; 7 bases are a match to TRBD2. V lost 3 bases to trimming and J lost 6 bases; unmatched junction nucleotides: 8. CDR1 is SNHLY, CDR2 FYNNEI, per germline. CDR3 length: 15 residues. For the CDR3, the DNA is TGTGCCAGCAGTGATATTGGACTAGTCTCCAATGAGCAGTTCTTC. The encoded protein is CASSDIGLVSNEQFF.

The V gene is TRBV5-1, the J gene TRBJ2-3; D is unresolved. The CDR3 totals 12 residues. The germline V gene has CDR1 SGHRS and CDR2 YFSETQ. Trimming shortened V by 2 bases and J by 4 bases, and 5 bases separated the two germline ends. In DNA, the CDR3 is TGCGCCAGCAGCTTCTTTCCAGATACGCAGTATTTT. Residues: CASSFFPDTQYF.

This chain joins TRBV2 and TRBJ2-3; D ambiguous. Germline loops: CDR1 SNHLY, CDR2 FYNNEI. The CDR3 has 12 residues. The ends were cut back, 2 bases at V and 5 bases at J, with 5 bases in the middle. In DNA, the CDR3 is TGTGCCAGCAGTGAATTGCGAGATACGCAGTATTTT. It codes for CASSELRDTQYF.

In this sample, this clone turned up a few times. The rearrangement links TRBV5-1 to TRBJ1-4; no clear D. The germline V and J ends were trimmed by 2 bases and 4 bases, with 15 bases remaining between them. This CDR3 contains 16 residues. The V gene's germline CDR1 is SGHRS and CDR2 YFSETQ. CDR3 sequence: CASSFRPRFDNEKLFF. The DNA for the CDR3 is TGCGCCAGCAGCTTTCGGCCTCGCTTTGATAATGAAAAACTGTTTTTT.

In this sample, this clone turned up many times. V usage is TRBV23-1 and J usage is TRBJ1-3; D call uncertain. TRBV23-1 qualifies as an ORF whose function is uncertain. The V and J ends lost 2 bases and 5 bases respectively, with 10 bases between them. This CDR3 region has 14 residues. The CDR3 DNA reads as TGCGCCAGCAGTCAACTAACAGAGAGAAACACCATATATTTT. It is translated as CASSQLTERNTIYF.

The chain employs TRBV9 and TRBJ2-5; 7 bases line up with TRBD1. There are 14 residues in the CDR3. V lost 4 bases to trimming and J lost 2 bases; unmatched junction nucleotides: 5. Germline lookup yields CDR1 SGDLS and CDR2 YYNGEE. The CDR3, as DNA: TGTGCCAGCAGCAAAGGGACAGTTCAAGAGACCCAGTACTTC. Its protein is CASSKGTVQETQYF.

This clone was counted between two and nine times. The V and J genes are TRBV11-3 and TRBJ2-5; no clear D. The ends were cut back, 1 base at V and 4 bases at J, with 7 bases in the middle. This CDR3 is 13 amino acids long. Germline CDR1 and CDR2: SGHNT and YENEEA. In DNA, the CDR3 is TGTGCCAGCAGCTTAGTTCCGGGAGAGACCCAGTACTTC. Translation gives CASSLVPGETQYF.

This clone was seen more than once but under ten times. The CDR3 loop is CASSPGLADTDTQYF. In DNA, the CDR3 is TGCGCCAGCAGCCCGGGACTAGCGGACACAGATACGCAGTATTTT. The chain employs TRBV4-3 and TRBJ2-3; 11 positions agree with TRBD2. Germline values: CDR1 LGHNA, CDR2 YSLEER. The CDR3 totals 15 residues. J gave up 2 bases and V 4 bases, and 2 bases lay outside the gene matches.

V is TRBV18 and J is TRBJ1-2, with TRBD1 identical over 8 bases. Germline-derived CDR1 and CDR2 are KGHSH and LQKENI. Trimming at V came to 3 bases and at J to 6 bases, leaving 6 bases not matched to a gene. The CDR3 is 14 amino acids. CDR3 sequence: CASSPGQGRDGYTF. The CDR3 DNA follows: TGTGCCAGCTCACCTGGACAGGGCCGCGATGGCTACACCTTC.

The V call is TRBV28, the J call TRBJ2-7, with D possibly being TRBD1 (6 bases). This CDR3 has 12 amino acids. V lost 10 bases and J 3 bases, leaving 13 bases between the germline ends. Germline V gives CDR1 MDHEN, CDR2 SYDVKM. This CDR3 reads CATTGTHYEQYF. The CDR3 coding sequence is TGTGCCACCACCGGGACACACTACGAGCAGTACTTC.

The chain couples TRBV30 to TRBJ2-5; D may be TRBD2 (7 bases). The CDR3 covers 12 residues. The germline V gene has CDR1 GTSNPN and CDR2 SVGIG (reference sequence). Trimming left V 8 bases short and J 4 bases short, with 14 bases between. CDR3 nucleotides: TGTGCCGAAAAAGGGGGGGGAGAGACCCAGTACTTC. Translated: CAEKGGGETQYF.

The chain recombines TRBV9 with TRBJ2-5; 7 positions match TRBD1. V gave up 4 bases and J gave up 5 bases; unmatched junction bases: 11. CDR3 size: 15 residues. Germline V CDR1 and CDR2: SGDLS, YYNGEE. CDR3 nucleotides: TGTGCCAGCAGCCCCCGACAGGGCAGGGGGGAGACCCAGTACTTC. Its protein product is CASSPRQGRGETQYF.

There are a few counts of this clone. The chain employs TRBV5-4 and TRBJ2-1; no definite D call. This CDR3 is built from 12 residues. V was cut by 7 bases and J by 5 bases, with 10 bases left in between. Germline V gene sequence: CDR1 SGHNT, CDR2 YYREEE (reference sequence). The DNA of the CDR3 is TGTGCCAGCGGCGGTGCCAACAATGAGCAGTTCTTC. Its protein is CASGGANNEQFF.

The rearrangement joins TRBV11-2 to TRBJ1-3; no clear D. CDR1 SGHAT and CDR2 FQNNGV come from the germline V gene. The CDR3 covers 13 residues. The V end was cut by 6 bases, the J end by 7 bases, with 13 bases between. The CDR3 spells CASSFGARNTIYF. DNA for the CDR3: TGTGCCAGCAGTTTCGGAGCTCGGAACACCATATATTTT.

This clone was seen a handful of times. V gene TRBV7-2 combines with J gene TRBJ2-1, with 9 positions matching TRBD2. CDR1 and CDR2 from the germline V gene are SGHTA and FQGNSA. V lost 4 bases and J lost 8; bases outside the gene matches: 9. The CDR3 consists of 15 residues. This CDR3 reads CASSSTSGRGYEQFF. The CDR3 coding sequence is TGTGCCAGCAGCTCCACTAGCGGGCGAGGGTATGAGCAGTTCTTC.

This clone appeared many times. The rearrangement joins TRBV25-1 to TRBJ1-1, with D hard to call. V lost 8 bases and J lost 0, with 10 bases in between. The CDR3 has 13 amino acids. Per the germline V gene, CDR1 is MGHDK and CDR2 is SYGVNS. As DNA, the CDR3 is TGTGCCAGCCAGTCGCGGATGAACACTGAAGCTTTCTTT. Amino acids: CASQSRMNTEAFF.